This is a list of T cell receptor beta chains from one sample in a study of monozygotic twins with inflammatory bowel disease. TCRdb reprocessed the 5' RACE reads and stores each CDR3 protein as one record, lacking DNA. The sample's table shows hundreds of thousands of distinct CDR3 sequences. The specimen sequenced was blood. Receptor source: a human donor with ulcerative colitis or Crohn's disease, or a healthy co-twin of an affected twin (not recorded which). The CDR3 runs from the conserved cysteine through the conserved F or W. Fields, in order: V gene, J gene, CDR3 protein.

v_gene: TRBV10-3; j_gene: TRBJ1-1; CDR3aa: CAISRDRGNTESFF
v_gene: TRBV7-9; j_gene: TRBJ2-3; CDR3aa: CASSEPGQRSTDTQYF
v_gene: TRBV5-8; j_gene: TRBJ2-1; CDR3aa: CASCGDPGDEQFF
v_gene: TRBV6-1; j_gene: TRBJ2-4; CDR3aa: CASTLTKGAKNIQYF
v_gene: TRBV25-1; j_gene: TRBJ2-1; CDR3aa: CASSPARLNYNEQFF
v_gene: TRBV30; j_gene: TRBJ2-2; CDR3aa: CASPGQMPGELFF
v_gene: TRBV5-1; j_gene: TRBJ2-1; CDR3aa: CASSLAGFSNEQFF
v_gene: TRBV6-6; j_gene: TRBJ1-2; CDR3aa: CASSQPPDFYGYTF
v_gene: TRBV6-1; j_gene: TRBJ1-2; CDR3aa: CASTQPGGLQSGYTF
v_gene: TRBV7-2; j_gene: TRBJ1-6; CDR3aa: CASSPDRFGNSPLHF
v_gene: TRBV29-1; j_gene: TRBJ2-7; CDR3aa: CSAVVLSYEQYF
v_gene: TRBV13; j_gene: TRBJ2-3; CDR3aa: CASSKSDTQYF
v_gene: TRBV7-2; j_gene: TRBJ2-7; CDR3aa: CASSLAQGRTYEQYF
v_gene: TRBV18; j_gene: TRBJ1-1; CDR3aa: CASSPFDSNTEAFF
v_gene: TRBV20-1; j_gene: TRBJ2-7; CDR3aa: CSAPTAGSREQYF
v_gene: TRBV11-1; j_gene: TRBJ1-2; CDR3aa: CASSSGTLYGYTF
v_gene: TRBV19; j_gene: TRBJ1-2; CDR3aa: CATKRDRDYGYTF
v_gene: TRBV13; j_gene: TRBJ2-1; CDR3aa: CASSLGGPNNEQFF
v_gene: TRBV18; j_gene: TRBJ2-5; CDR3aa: CASSPNPGYQETQYF
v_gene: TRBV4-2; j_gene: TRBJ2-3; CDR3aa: CASSQNRGRGTDTQYF
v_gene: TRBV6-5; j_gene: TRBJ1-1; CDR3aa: CASSCSGRENTEAFF
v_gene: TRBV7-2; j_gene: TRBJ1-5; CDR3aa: CASSSQVPQPQHF
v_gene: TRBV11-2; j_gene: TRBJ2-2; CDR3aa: CASSLLRGVNTGELFF
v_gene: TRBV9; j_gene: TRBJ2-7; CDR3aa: CASSPRTRSYEQYF
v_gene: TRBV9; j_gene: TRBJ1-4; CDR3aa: CASSVAVGPNEKLFF
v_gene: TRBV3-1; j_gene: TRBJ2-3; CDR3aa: CASSQFRRGPTDTQYF
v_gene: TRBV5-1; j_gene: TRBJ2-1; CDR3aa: CASTLEGGRFSGNEQFF
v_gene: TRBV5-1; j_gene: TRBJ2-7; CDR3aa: CASSSQGAGYEQYF
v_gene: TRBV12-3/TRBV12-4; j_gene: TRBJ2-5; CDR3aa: CASTRGPETQYF
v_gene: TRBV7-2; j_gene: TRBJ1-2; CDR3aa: CAGSLASLYGYTF
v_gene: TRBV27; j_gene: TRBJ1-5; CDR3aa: CASSLLVPPNQPQHF
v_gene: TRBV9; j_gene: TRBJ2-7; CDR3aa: CASSVDSYSYEQYF
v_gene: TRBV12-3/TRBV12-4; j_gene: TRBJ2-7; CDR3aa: CASSRQGVHEQYF
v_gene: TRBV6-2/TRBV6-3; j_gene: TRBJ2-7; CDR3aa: CASRTGSGSYEQYF
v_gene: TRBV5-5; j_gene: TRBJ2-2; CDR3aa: CASSFGETGELFF
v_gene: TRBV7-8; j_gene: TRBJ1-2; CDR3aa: CASSLAVHYGYTF
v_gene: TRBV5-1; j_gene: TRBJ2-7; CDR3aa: CASSFWDRDYEQYF
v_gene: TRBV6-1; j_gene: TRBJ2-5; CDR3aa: CASSPTENQETQYF
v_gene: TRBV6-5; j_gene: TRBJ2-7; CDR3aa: CASSSWLAGNEQYF